The clone carrying this T cell receptor (beta chain) has just a few counts. The data stem from a study of T-cell memory formation after mild COVID-19. Study-level background: Largely, TCR clusters stayed within a single donor.

This CDR3 has 14 residues. Germline assignment: CDR1 DFQATT and CDR2 SNEGSKA (reference sequence). V was trimmed by 6 bases and J by 0 bases, leaving 15 bases between them. 5'RACE primed from the constant segment yielded TCR alpha and TCR beta cDNA libraries bearing sample barcodes and UMIs. TCRdb used MiXCR to reprocess the 5' RACE reads, holding one entry per CDR3 protein. The sample consists of about 390,000 distinct CDR3 sequences, 15% to 20% of them appearing once. Sequencing input: PBMCs or a T cell subset sorted from them (not recorded which). This TCR came from a man between 18 and 29 years old who had mild COVID-19 (a few samples of this study predate the infection). Cell type and time point are not known. The J gene is TRBJ2-7, the V gene TRBV20-1, with TRBD2 as a possible D gene (5 bases). The chain's CDR3 is CSAHGLSLSYEQYV. The CDR3 DNA follows: TGCAGTGCCCATGGACTTTCGCTCTCCTACGAGCAGTACGTC.